This TCR beta chain is drawn from a study of identical twins. CDR3 length: 15 amino acids. Unmatched junction bases numbered 4, after V lost 2 bases and J lost 0 bases. Germline CDR1 reads SGHRS; CDR2 reads YFSETQ. Via MiXCR, TCRdb re-called the 5' RACE reads, giving one row per CDR3 protein. The table lists around 650,000 distinct CDR3 sequences, less than 9% of them singletons. This clonotype was seen at least ten times. The sample was also linked to a second study, of yellow fever vaccine responses in identical twins.

Sequencing used PBMCs. This clonotype originated in a young woman in good health. The chain employs TRBV5-1 and TRBJ1-1, with TRBD1 identical over 7 bases. CDR3 amino acids: CASSFTGALNTEAFF. In nucleotides, the CDR3 is TGCGCCAGCAGCTTTACAGGGGCCTTGAACACTGAAGCTTTCTTT.